This TCR beta chain comes out of a study of shared clonotypes between healthy human individuals. TCRdb's copy holds only in-frame clones and misses some; the assay was immunoSEQ multiplex PCR. The sample records 2 million to 3 million clones, roughly 93% being singletons. Germline lookup yields CDR1 KGHSH and CDR2 LQKENI. CDR3 length: 13 residues. V lost 3 bases to trimming and J lost 1 base, with 7 bases between them. Comment on this clone: This sample also contains other DNA sequences that code for the same CDR3.

This receptor was identified in a man aged 18 to 29 in good health. Some clones in this sample may be carry-over from other donors' samples. The chain has TRBV18 and TRBJ2-7; TRBD1 is a possible D gene (6 bases). Specimen: naive CD4+ T cells from PBMCs. Described subset: CD45RA+ positively selected. DNA for the CDR3: TGTGCCAGCTCACCTGGACAGTCCTACGAGCAGTACTTC. This translates into CASSPGQSYEQYF.